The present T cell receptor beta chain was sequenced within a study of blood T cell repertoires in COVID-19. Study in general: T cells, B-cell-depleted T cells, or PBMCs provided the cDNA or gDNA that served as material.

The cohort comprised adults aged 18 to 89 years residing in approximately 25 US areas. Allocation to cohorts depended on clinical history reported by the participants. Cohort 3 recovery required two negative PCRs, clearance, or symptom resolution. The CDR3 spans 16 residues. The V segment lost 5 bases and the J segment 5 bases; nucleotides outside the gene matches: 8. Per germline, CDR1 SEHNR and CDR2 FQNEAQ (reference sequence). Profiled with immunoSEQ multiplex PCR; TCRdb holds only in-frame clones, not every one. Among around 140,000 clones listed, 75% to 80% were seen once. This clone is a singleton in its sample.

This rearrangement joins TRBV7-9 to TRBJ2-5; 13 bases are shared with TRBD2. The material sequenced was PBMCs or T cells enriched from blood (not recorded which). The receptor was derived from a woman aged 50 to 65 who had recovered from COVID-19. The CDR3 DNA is TGTGCCAGCAGCCTTGGACTAGCGGGAGTGGGGGAGACCCAGTACTTC. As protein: CASSLGLAGVGETQYF. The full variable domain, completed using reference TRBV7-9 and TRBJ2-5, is DTGVSQNPRHKITKRGQNVTFRCDPISEHNRLYWYRQTLGQGPEFLTYFQNEAQLEKSRLLSDRFSAERPKGSFSTLEIQRTEQGDSAMYLCASSLGLAGVGETQYFGPGTRLLVL.